The 10 T cell receptor beta chains in this list originate from one sample, sequenced in a study of cytomegalovirus exposure and HLA in healthy donors. PCR employed 60 Vbeta and 13 Jbeta primers. Here immunoSEQ multiplex PCR was the method, and the copy in TCRdb shows in-frame clones only, minus some. The sample carries approximately 190,000 clones, around 83% recorded once. Sample: PBMCs. Receptors were obtained from a man in his forties or fifties in good health and CMV-seropositive.

J is TRBJ1-4 and V is TRBV19; D might be TRBD1 (5 bases). Germline lookup yields CDR1 LNHDA and CDR2 SQIVND (reference sequence). The V end lost 5 bases, the J end lost 8 bases, and 18 bases lay between the germline ends. The CDR3 totals 15 residues. CDR3 region: CASSPGRDPGEKLFF. As DNA, the CDR3 is TGTGCCAGTAGTCCCGGGCGGGACCCTGGGGAAAAACTGTTTTTT. Full variable domain (outside the CDR3, taken from reference TRBV19 and TRBJ1-4): DGGITQSPKYLFRKEGQNVTLSCEQNLNHDAMYWYRQDPGQGLRLIYYSQIVNDFQKGDIAEGYSVSREKKESFPLTVTSAQKNPTAFYLCASSPGRDPGEKLFFGSGTQLSVL.

The chain carries TRBV18 and TRBJ2-7; tentative D call: TRBD1 (8 bases). This CDR3 comprises 12 residues. Per the germline V gene, CDR1 is KGHSH and CDR2 is LQKENI. V lost 6 bases to trimming and J lost 6 bases, with 12 bases between them. The CDR3 DNA reads as TGTGCCAGCTCGAACAGGGGGGGCGAGCAGTACTTC. As protein: CASSNRGGEQYF.

The chain employs TRBV5-1 and TRBJ1-2, with TRBD1 matching 11 bases. Germline V lookup: CDR1 SGHRS, CDR2 YFSETQ. The trim removed 4 bases at V and 6 bases at J, leaving 8 bases unmatched. The CDR3 extends over 15 amino acids. CDR3 residues: CASSGGQGAWDGYTF. The CDR3 DNA reads TGCGCCAGCAGCGGCGGACAGGGGGCGTGGGATGGCTACACCTTC. The full variable domain, its missing parts supplied by reference TRBV5-1 and TRBJ1-2, is KAGVTQTPRYLIKTRGQQVTLSCSPISGHRSVSWYQQTPGQGLQFLFEYFSETQRNKGNFPGRFSGRQFSNSRSEMNVSTLELGDSALYLCASSGGQGAWDGYTFGSGTRLTVV.

This clone showed up just once. The chain links TRBV27 to TRBJ1-2; D ambiguous. Between the trimmed V and J ends, which lost 2 bases and 2 bases, there was a span of 9 bases. This CDR3 contains 14 residues. The germline gives CDR1 MNHEY, CDR2 SMNVEV (reference sequence). CDR3 nucleotides: TGTGCCAGCAGTTTAGGAGGGAGAAACTATGGCTACACCTTC. This codes for CASSLGGRNYGYTF.

Here the CDR3 reads CASSLLAGGPGQFF. The CDR3 DNA reads TGTGCCAGCAGCTTACTAGCGGGAGGGCCGGGGCAGTTCTTC. V usage is TRBV7-9 and J usage is TRBJ2-1; 12 nucleotides match TRBD2. CDR3 length equals 14 residues. CDR1 and CDR2 (germline): SEHNR, FQNEAQ (reference sequence). V lost 2 bases and J lost 12; bases outside the gene matches: 5.

This chain uses TRBV4-2 with TRBJ1-1, with 12 bases aligning to TRBD1. The length of the CDR3 is 14 residues. The trim removed 0 bases at V and 10 bases at J, leaving 3 bases unmatched. Germline V gives CDR1 LGHNA, CDR2 YNFKEQ. In DNA, the CDR3 is TGTGCCAGCAGCCAAGATGCGGGACAGGGGGCAGCTTTCTTT. Translated, it gives CASSQDAGQGAAFF.

V gene TRBV28 combines with J gene TRBJ2-5, with TRBD1 matching 8 bases. The CDR3 runs to 17 residues. The V segment lost 2 bases and the J segment 5 bases; nucleotides outside the gene matches: 13. Per the germline V gene, CDR1 is MDHEN and CDR2 is SYDVKM. The CDR3 is CASSLLFARTGKETQYF. Written as DNA, the CDR3 is TGTGCCAGCAGTTTACTCTTTGCGCGGACAGGGAAGGAGACCCAGTACTTC.

V gene TRBV6-5 combines with J gene TRBJ1-2, with 8 positions matching TRBD1. This CDR3 spans 14 amino acids. Trimming removed 0 bases from V and 4 bases from J; junction bases left unmatched: 1. Germline CDR1 and CDR2: MNHEY and SVGAGI. The CDR3 nucleotides are TGTGCCAGCAGTTACTCGCAGGGGGCCTATGGCTACACCTTC. As protein: CASSYSQGAYGYTF.

Regarding this clone: Other DNA sequences in this specimen translate into the identical CDR3. The V and J genes are TRBV12-5 and TRBJ2-7, with a tentative D call TRBD2 (5 bases). The V end was cut by 7 bases, the J end by 0 bases, with 16 bases between. This CDR3 is 15 amino acids long. Germline V gene data show CDR1 as LGHNT and CDR2 as FRNRAP. DNA for the CDR3: TGTGCTAGTGCCCCCCCCGGGATCCTCTCCTACGAGCAGTACTTC. This translates into CASAPPGILSYEQYF. Based on the CDR3 plus reference TRBV12-5 and TRBJ2-7, the full variable domain is DARVTQTPRHKVTEMGQEVTMRCQPILGHNTVFWYRQTMMQGLELLAYFRNRAPLDDSGMPKDRFSAEMPDATLATLKIQPSEPRDSAVYFCASAPPGILSYEQYFGPGTRLTVT.

This chain links TRBV7-3 with TRBJ2-2; 7 bases agree with TRBD2. Looked up from germline, CDR1 is SGHTA and CDR2 is FQGTGA. V was clipped by 5 bases and J by 8 bases; unmatched bases: 8. This CDR3 is built from 14 residues. CDR3 loop: CASSRGLVNGELFF. CDR3 coding DNA: TGTGCCAGCAGCCGAGGACTAGTCAATGGGGAGCTGTTTTTT.